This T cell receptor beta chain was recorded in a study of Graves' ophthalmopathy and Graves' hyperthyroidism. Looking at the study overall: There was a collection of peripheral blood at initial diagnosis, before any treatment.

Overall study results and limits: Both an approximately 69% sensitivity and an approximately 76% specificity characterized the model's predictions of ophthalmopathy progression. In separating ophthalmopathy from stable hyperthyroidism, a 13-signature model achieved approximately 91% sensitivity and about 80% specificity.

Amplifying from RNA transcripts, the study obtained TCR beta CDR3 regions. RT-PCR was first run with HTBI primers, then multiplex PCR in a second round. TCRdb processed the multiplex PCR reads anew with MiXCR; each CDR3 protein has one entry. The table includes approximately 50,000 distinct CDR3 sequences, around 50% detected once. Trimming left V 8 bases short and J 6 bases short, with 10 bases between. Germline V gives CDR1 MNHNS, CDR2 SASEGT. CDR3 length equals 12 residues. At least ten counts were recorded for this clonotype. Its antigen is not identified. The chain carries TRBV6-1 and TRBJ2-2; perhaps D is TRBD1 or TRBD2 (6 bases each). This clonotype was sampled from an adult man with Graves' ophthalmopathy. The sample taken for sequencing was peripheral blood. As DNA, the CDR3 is TGTGCCAGCCCTCGGGGGCCCGGGGAGCTGTTTTTT. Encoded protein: CASPRGPGELFF.